The T cell receptor (beta chain) described here comes from a study of blood T cell repertoires in COVID-19. Study-wide background: Italy, Spain and the United States were the sources of the convalescent and acute COVID-19 samples.

In the authors' workflow: Scientists estimated how many nucleated cells there were by amplifying reference gene primers. Libraries were prepared by immunoSEQ multiplex PCR; TCRdb keeps only in-frame clonotypes and omits some of them. D and trimming were read from the DNA, whereas the V and J calls and clone size are those reported in that table. Among 200,000 to 300,000 clones listed, roughly 80% were seen once. The ends were cut back, 11 bases at V and 0 bases at J, with 10 bases in the middle. This CDR3 has 12 amino acids. Looked up from germline, CDR1 is LGHDT and CDR2 is YNNKEL (reference sequence).

The chain carries TRBV3-1 (or the pseudogene TRBV3-2) and TRBJ1-2, with D perhaps matching TRBD1 (5 bases). The specimen sequenced was peripheral blood. This TCR was sampled from a woman aged 55-69 years with active or convalescent COVID-19. Here the CDR3 reads CASGGSNYGYTF. In nucleotides, the CDR3 is TGTGCCTCCGGGGGATCTAACTATGGCTACACCTTC.